A single sample gave rise to the 23 T cell receptor beta chains below, sequenced in a study of spatial heterogeneity in lung cancer. Time point here: blood at routine non-recurrence follow-up after resection. Tumor, nontumor lung or frozen PBMC supplied whole RNA that was sequenced unsorted. TCRdb reprocessed the 5' RACE reads via MiXCR and lists one record per CDR3 protein. In the table there are about 120,000 distinct CDR3 sequences, 9% to 15% of which are singletons. This sample comprised PBMCs, obtained at follow-up. The receptors here all came from a male donor with early-stage non-small cell lung cancer.

This clonotype was picked up a small number of times. This chain connects TRBV20-1 to TRBJ1-5; TRBD1 matches at 8 bases. Trimming at V came to 1 base and at J to 5 bases, leaving 13 bases not matched to a gene. CDR1 and CDR2 (germline): DFQATT, SNEGSKA (reference sequence). This CDR3 is built from 17 residues. CDR3 sequence: CSARASRGPAGHQPQHF. In nucleotides, the CDR3 is TGCAGTGCTAGAGCAAGCAGGGGGCCCGCTGGGCATCAGCCCCAGCATTTT.

This clonotype was counted a few times. This rearrangement joins TRBV7-2 to TRBJ2-2, with 9 bases aligning to TRBD2. The CDR3 has 15 residues. The germline gives CDR1 SGHTA, CDR2 FQGNSA. V was clipped by 1 base and J by 5 bases; unmatched bases: 2. The chain's CDR3 is CASSLGLAATGELFF. The CDR3 nucleotides are TGTGCCAGCAGCTTAGGACTAGCGGCTACCGGGGAGCTGTTTTTT.

This clonotype was found many times. The chain links TRBV29-1 to TRBJ2-1; maybe TRBD2 (5 bases). This CDR3 has 11 residues. In germline, CDR1 is SQVTM, CDR2 ANQGSEA. Trimming took 5 bases from V and 8 from J, leaving 10 bases between them. CDR3: CSVRTWDEQFF. CDR3 nucleotide sequence: TGCAGCGTTAGGACTTGGGATGAGCAGTTCTTC.

This clonotype was recorded at least ten times. V gene TRBV29-1 combines with J gene TRBJ1-1, with D perhaps TRBD1 (5 bases). This CDR3 has 10 residues. Between the trimmed V and J ends, which lost 7 bases and 10 bases, there was a span of 13 bases. The germline gives CDR1 SQVTM, CDR2 ANQGSEA. The CDR3 nucleotides read TGCAGCGCTGGGACCGGCGGAGCTTTCTTT. Protein product: CSAGTGGAFF.

This clonotype was seen repeatedly, ten times or more. The V call is TRBV28, the J call TRBJ2-3; D not resolved. V was trimmed by 0 bases and J by 5 bases, leaving 15 bases between them. The CDR3 spans 16 residues. CDR1 is MDHEN, CDR2 SYDVKM, per germline. CDR3 bases: TGTGCCAGCAGTTTATGGATGTTTGTGGGAAAAGATACGCAGTATTTT. It specifies CASSLWMFVGKDTQYF.

This clonotype was found many times. This chain links TRBV29-1 with TRBJ1-1; TRBD1 is a possible D gene (5 bases). From germline, CDR1 is SQVTM and CDR2 ANQGSEA. This CDR3 region has 14 residues. V lost 3 bases to trimming and J lost 1 base, with 12 bases between them. The CDR3 DNA reads TGCAGCGTTGATCGAACAGGCCCGAACACTGAAGCTTTCTTT. Translation gives CSVDRTGPNTEAFF.

In its sample, this clonotype was seen a few times. The chain employs TRBV20-1 and TRBJ2-5; no firm D call. This CDR3 comprises 16 residues. Between the trimmed V and J ends, which lost 3 bases and 2 bases, there was a span of 19 bases. Looked up from germline, CDR1 is DFQATT and CDR2 is SNEGSKA (reference sequence). The CDR3 coding sequence is TGCAGTGCTAGGGGAAATCCCCGGGTCCAACAAGAGACCCAGTACTTC. It specifies CSARGNPRVQQETQYF.

The chain couples TRBV20-1 to TRBJ1-6; 7 positions match TRBD1. V dropped 0 bases and J dropped 10; count of bases not matched to a gene: 3. The CDR3 runs to 13 residues. From germline, CDR1 is DFQATT and CDR2 SNEGSKA (reference sequence). The DNA of the CDR3 is TGCAGTGCTAGAGATCAGGGGGACTCACCCCTCCACTTT. Protein: CSARDQGDSPLHF.

This clonotype showed up many times. CDR3 loop: CSAQRTGRGDEQFF. The CDR3 DNA reads as TGCAGTGCCCAGAGGACAGGGAGAGGCGATGAGCAGTTCTTC. The V and J genes are TRBV20-1 and TRBJ2-1; TRBD1 agrees at 8 bases. This CDR3 contains 14 residues. Germline CDR1 DFQATT, CDR2 SNEGSKA (reference sequence). The junction had 12 bases not matched to a gene; V was cut back by 6 bases and J by 8 bases.

The chain is built from TRBV11-3 and TRBJ2-7, with D possibly being TRBD2 (7 bases). The V end was cut by 0 bases, the J end by 6 bases, with 12 bases between. The CDR3 covers 14 residues. The germline gives CDR1 SGHNT, CDR2 YENEEA. CDR3 residues: CASSLDPGGFEQYF. CDR3 DNA sequence: TGTGCCAGCAGCTTAGATCCGGGGGGCTTCGAGCAGTACTTC.

The chain uses TRBV24-1 and TRBJ2-3; D gene uncertain. This CDR3 is built from 12 residues. Looked up from germline, CDR1 is KGHDR and CDR2 is SFDVKD. V shed 6 bases and J shed 4 bases, with 7 bases lying between them. This chain's CDR3 is CATSSVADTQYF. The CDR3 coding sequence is TGTGCCACCAGTTCGGTGGCAGATACGCAGTATTTT.

This clonotype showed up just a few times. The chain has TRBV10-2 and TRBJ1-1; 11 bases align to TRBD1. This CDR3 contains 14 residues. Losses at the gene ends were 7 bases for V and 6 bases for J; bases not matched to a gene: 7. The germline CDR1 and CDR2 sequences are WSHSY and SAAADI. The CDR3 bases are TGCGCCAGCAAATTGGACAGGGGGCTCTCTGAAGCTTTCTTT. This translates into CASKLDRGLSEAFF.

This clonotype has a handful of counts. The chain links TRBV6-6 to TRBJ1-5; weak D call: TRBD1 (6 bases). CDR1 is MNHNY and CDR2 is SVGAGI in the germline V gene (reference sequence). The ends were cut back, 8 bases at V and 1 base at J, with 15 bases in the middle. CDR3 length: 15 residues. CDR3 sequence reads: CASGAGALSNQPQHF. For the CDR3, the DNA is TGTGCCAGCGGGGCAGGGGCGCTCAGCAATCAGCCCCAGCATTTT.

The gene calls are TRBV5-6 and TRBJ2-5, with D uncertain. There are 13 residues in the CDR3. Trimming left V 0 bases short and J 8 bases short, with 11 bases between. The germline gives CDR1 SGHDT, CDR2 YYEEEE. CDR3 sequence (DNA): TGTGCCAGCAGCTTGGAGACCGAAGTAACCCAGTACTTC. Its protein is CASSLETEVTQYF. The full variable domain, with the rest looked up from reference TRBV5-6 and TRBJ2-5, is DAGVTQSPTHLIKTRGQQVTLRCSPKSGHDTVSWYQQALGQGPQFIFQYYEEEERQRGNFPDRFSGHQFPNYSSELNVNALLLGDSALYLCASSLETEVTQYFGPGTRLLVL.

This clonotype was observed at least ten times. This rearrangement joins TRBV6-5 to TRBJ1-6, with a tentative D call TRBD1 (6 bases). Trimming took off 4 bases at V and 5 bases at J, with 9 bases between the two ends. The germline V gene encodes CDR1 MNHEY and CDR2 SVGAGI. The CDR3 is made up of 14 amino acids. The CDR3 loop is CASSWTVDNSPLHF. The CDR3 DNA reads as TGTGCCAGCAGTTGGACAGTGGATAATTCACCCCTCCACTTT.

There are many counts of this clonotype. CDR3 DNA sequence: TGTGCCAGCAGCTCTGGACAGGGATATTCACCCCTCCACTTT. As protein: CASSSGQGYSPLHF. The chain uses TRBV28 and TRBJ1-6; 8 bases match TRBD1. The CDR3 length is 14 residues. CDR1 and CDR2 from the germline V gene are MDHEN and SYDVKM. V trimming: 6 bases; J trimming: 8 bases; junction bases outside the gene matches: 6. The full variable domain, rest sourced from reference TRBV28 and TRBJ1-6, is DVKVTQSSRYLVKRTGEKVFLECVQDMDHENMFWYRQDPGLGLRLIYFSYDVKMKEKGDIPEGYSVSREKKERFSLILESASTNQTSMYLCASSSGQGYSPLHFGNGTRLTVT.

The chain has TRBV7-8 and TRBJ2-3; 14 bases map to TRBD2. Germline V gene sequence: CDR1 SGHVS, CDR2 FQNEAQ. The J segment lost 4 bases and the V segment lost 5 bases, leaving 5 bases of the junction unmatched. The CDR3 consists of 16 residues. The CDR3 DNA is TGTGCCAGCAGCCCACGGACTAGCGGGGGGTCAGATACGCAGTATTTT. This codes for CASSPRTSGGSDTQYF. The complete variable domain, with remaining parts taken from reference TRBV7-8 and TRBJ2-3, reads GAGVSQSPRYKVAKRGQDVALRCDPISGHVSLFWYQQALGQGPEFLTYFQNEAQLDKSGLPSDRFFAERPEGSVSTLKIQRTQQEDSAVYLCASSPRTSGGSDTQYFGPGTRLTVL.

This clonotype appeared many times. The J gene is TRBJ2-7, the V gene TRBV5-1, with 8 nucleotides matching TRBD2. In germline, CDR1 is SGHRS, CDR2 YFSETQ. This CDR3 is built from 14 residues. Germline trimming cut 6 bases from V and 5 bases from J; bases unmatched to any gene: 10. The CDR3 DNA sequence: TGCGCCAGCACCCTCCGCGGGGGGATGGACGAGCAGTACTTC. It is translated as CASTLRGGMDEQYF.

This clonotype was detected many times. The CDR3 DNA follows: TGCAGCGTTGAAAGGCAAGCGGGGGGATTCCAAGAGACCCAGTACTTC. Translation gives CSVERQAGGFQETQYF. V is TRBV29-1 and J is TRBJ2-5, with 9 bases lining up with TRBD2. Unmatched junction bases numbered 8, after V lost 2 bases and J lost 1 base. This CDR3 has 16 residues. CDR1 is SQVTM, CDR2 ANQGSEA, per germline.

This clonotype has more than one count but fewer than ten. The J gene is TRBJ2-3, the V gene TRBV7-2, with D possibly being TRBD1 (5 bases). This CDR3 region has 16 residues. V lost 0 bases and J lost 1, with 11 bases in between. Germline V gene data show CDR1 as SGHTA and CDR2 as FQGNSA. The CDR3 sequence: CASSLALKTGTDTQYF. The CDR3 DNA reads TGTGCCAGCAGCTTAGCGCTGAAGACAGGCACAGATACGCAGTATTTT.

The rearrangement uses TRBV6-5 and TRBJ2-5; 8 nucleotides line up with TRBD1. With V trimmed by 8 bases and J by 4 bases, 12 bases remained unmatched. The CDR3 consists of 15 residues. Germline CDR1 reads MNHEY; CDR2 reads SVGAGI. CDR3 in amino acids: CASWDRKGRTETQYF. As DNA, the CDR3 is TGTGCCAGCTGGGACAGGAAGGGGAGAACAGAGACCCAGTACTTC.

This rearrangement joins TRBV28 to TRBJ2-6; D remains unclear. The germline gives CDR1 MDHEN, CDR2 SYDVKM. Trimming left V 6 bases short and J 2 bases short, with 14 bases between. This CDR3 is 16 amino acids long. CDR3 amino acids: CASRFPKGTGANVLTF. The DNA of the CDR3 is TGTGCCAGCAGATTCCCAAAGGGAACTGGGGCCAACGTCCTGACTTTC.

This clonotype came up many times. V and J are TRBV2 and TRBJ1-1, with 9 bases aligning to TRBD1. V lost 3 bases to trimming and J lost 8 bases; unmatched junction nucleotides: 4. Germline CDR1 and CDR2: SNHLY and FYNNEI. The CDR3 is 13 residues long. CDR3 protein: CASSEEDRGEAFF. The CDR3 nucleotides read TGTGCCAGCAGTGAGGAGGACAGGGGAGAAGCTTTCTTT.